Below are 28 T cell receptor beta chains sequenced from a single sample in a study of T cells in narcolepsy. The table came from immunoSEQ multiplex PCR; TCRdb's copy has only in-frame clones and leaves some out. The sample includes 27,000 or so clones, roughly four fifths seen only once; the top ten take under 1.4%. Sequencing input: CD45RA- memory CD4+ T cells from PBMCs. The receptors stem from a human donor with narcolepsy.

The chain joins TRBV21-1 to TRBJ1-5. TRBV21-1 is labeled a pseudogene. CDR3 size: 18 residues. CDR3 bases: TGTGCCAGCAGCAAGGGACGGAGGATCCTTTATAGCAATCAGCCCCAGCATTTT. It codes for CASSKGRRILYSNQPQHF.

This rearrangement joins TRBV30 to TRBJ1-4, with D possibly TRBD1 on 6 matching bases. Germline loops: CDR1 GTSNPN, CDR2 SVGIG (reference sequence). The CDR3 spans 16 residues. Trimming removed 2 bases at V and 8 bases at J, with 21 bases between. The chain's CDR3 is CAWSIPGGPLGEKLFF. In DNA form, the CDR3 reads TGTGCCTGGAGTATCCCCGGGGGGCCCTTGGGGGAAAAACTGTTTTTT.

This chain uses TRBV5-1 with TRBJ1-1; 7 bases agree with TRBD1. Germline V gives CDR1 SGHRS, CDR2 YFSETQ. This CDR3 contains 13 residues. The junction had 0 bases not matched to a gene; V was cut back by 4 bases and J by 0 bases. This chain's CDR3 is CASSGTVNTEAFF. DNA of the CDR3: TGCGCCAGCAGCGGGACAGTGAACACTGAAGCTTTCTTT.

This clone was counted once. The J gene is TRBJ2-7, the V gene TRBV27; either TRBD1 or TRBD2 may supply D (7 bases each). CDR3 length: 15 residues. Germline V gene lookup returns CDR1 MNHEY and CDR2 SMNVEV (reference sequence). V shed 6 bases and J shed 2 bases, with 17 bases lying between them. The CDR3 loop reads CASSREEGAAYEQYF. The CDR3, as DNA: TGTGCCAGCAGCCGGGAGGAGGGGGCGGCCTACGAGCAGTACTTC.

The rearrangement joins TRBV6-6 to TRBJ1-1, with D possibly matching TRBD1 (6 bases). V was cut by 4 bases and J by 1 base, with 10 bases left in between. CDR3 length equals 14 residues. Germline V gene sequence: CDR1 MNHNY, CDR2 SVGAGI (reference sequence). This CDR3 reads CASSFRGSNTEAFF. DNA of the CDR3: TGTGCCAGCAGTTTCAGGGGTTCGAACACTGAAGCTTTCTTT.

The chain links TRBV6-6 to TRBJ1-2; tentative D call: TRBD1 (6 bases). Germline CDR1 MNHNY, CDR2 SVGAGI (reference sequence). The CDR3 has 14 residues. V was shortened by 6 bases and J by 2 bases, with 13 bases between the two germline ends. The CDR3 DNA follows: TGTGCCAGCAGGATGGACAGAGACAACTATGGCTACACCTTC. Its translation is CASRMDRDNYGYTF.

This chain joins TRBV5-5 and TRBJ1-5; D is uncertain. The ends were cut back, 0 bases at V and 3 bases at J, with 10 bases in the middle. The CDR3 length is 15 residues. CDR1 and CDR2 (germline): SGHKS, YYEKEE (reference sequence). The CDR3 loop reads CASSLEGLINQPQHF. CDR3 sequence (DNA): TGTGCCAGCAGCTTGGAGGGCCTGATCAATCAGCCCCAGCATTTT.

The chain links TRBV7-2 to TRBJ2-1, with 15 bases lining up with TRBD2. The CDR3 is 16 amino acids. After removal of 2 bases from V and 7 bases from J, the junction contained 3 bases not matched to a gene. Germline V lookup: CDR1 SGHTA, CDR2 FQGNSA. This CDR3 is CASSLKGTSGRNEQFF. DNA of the CDR3: TGTGCCAGCAGCTTAAAAGGGACTAGCGGGAGGAATGAGCAGTTCTTC. Using reference TRBV7-2 and TRBJ2-1 for the parts outside the CDR3, the full variable domain is GAGVSQSPSNKVTEKGKDVELRCDPISGHTALYWYRQSLGQGLEFLIYFQGNSAPDKSGLPSDRFSAERTGGSVSTLTIQRTQQEDSAVYLCASSLKGTSGRNEQFFGPGTRLTVL.

This clone came up once. This rearrangement joins TRBV15 to TRBJ1-1; possibly TRBD1 for D (6 bases). Germline assignment: CDR1 LNHNV and CDR2 YYDKDF (reference sequence). The CDR3 extends over 13 amino acids. Trimming shortened V by 9 bases and J by 5 bases, and 16 bases separated the two germline ends. The CDR3 is CATNQGGGTEAFF. The CDR3 coding sequence is TGTGCCACGAATCAGGGAGGGGGGACTGAAGCTTTCTTT.

Concerning this clone itself: The germline gene is not matched at one end of the junction; a read error may be the cause. This chain connects TRBV27 to TRBJ2-7, with 7 bases that match TRBD2. Looked up from germline, CDR1 is MNHEY and CDR2 is SMNVEV (reference sequence). There are 14 residues in the CDR3. CDR3 loop: CANSLLGGSYEQYF. The DNA of the CDR3 is TGTGCCAACAGTTTATTGGGAGGGTCCTACGAGCAGTACTTC.

The V and J genes are TRBV5-1 and TRBJ1-6; TRBD1 matches 8 bases. The CDR3 extends over 15 amino acids. The germline CDR1 and CDR2 sequences are SGHRS and YFSETQ. J lost 9 bases, V lost 4 bases, and 9 bases had no gene match. The CDR3 DNA is TGCGCCAGCAGCGCCAGACAGGGGCCAACTTCACCCCTCCACTTT. This encodes CASSARQGPTSPLHF. Drawing the rest from reference TRBV5-1 and TRBJ1-6, the complete variable domain is KAGVTQTPRYLIKTRGQQVTLSCSPISGHRSVSWYQQTPGQGLQFLFEYFSETQRNKGNFPGRFSGRQFSNSRSEMNVSTLELGDSALYLCASSARQGPTSPLHFGNGTRLTVT.

V gene TRBV14 combines with J gene TRBJ1-2; D unclear. Germline loops: CDR1 SGHDN, CDR2 FVKESK. The CDR3 has 12 residues. V was shortened by 0 bases and J by 8 bases, with 7 bases between the two germline ends. Here the CDR3 DNA reads TGTGCCAGCAGCCAAGAGGACCTGGGCTACACCTTC. It translates to CASSQEDLGYTF.

The J gene is TRBJ1-1, the V gene TRBV5-4; D remains unclear. Trimming left V 0 bases short and J 6 bases short, with 12 bases between. In germline, CDR1 is SGHNT, CDR2 YYREEE (reference sequence). CDR3 length: 14 residues. The CDR3 spells CASSLGVGQSEAFF. The CDR3 bases are TGTGCCAGCAGCTTGGGAGTAGGGCAGTCTGAAGCTTTCTTT. The complete variable domain, with remaining parts taken from reference TRBV5-4 and TRBJ1-1, reads ETGVTQSPTHLIKTRGQQVTLRCSSQSGHNTVSWYQQALGQGPQFIFQYYREEENGRGNFPPRFSGLQFPNYSSELNVNALELDDSALYLCASSLGVGQSEAFFGQGTRLTVV.

This clone occurred once. The chain links TRBV10-3 to TRBJ2-1; D is perhaps TRBD2 (5 bases). Germline-derived CDR1 and CDR2 are ENHRY and SYGVKD. Trimming removed 6 bases at V and 3 bases at J, with 9 bases between. The CDR3 runs 13 residues. The DNA for the CDR3 is TGTGCCATCAGCGGAGACTACTACAATGAGCAGTTCTTC. Its protein is CAISGDYYNEQFF.

The chain combines TRBV28 with TRBJ2-6; possibly TRBD2 for D (6 bases). V was clipped by 2 bases and J by 5 bases, with 10 bases between them. Per germline, CDR1 MDHEN and CDR2 SYDVKM. The CDR3 totals 15 residues. CDR3 in DNA: TGTGCCAGCAGTTTAGGGGCGGGGCGGGCCAACGTCCTGACTTTC. This encodes CASSLGAGRANVLTF.

The chain joins TRBV28 to TRBJ1-1; D call uncertain. The CDR3 length is 15 residues. V shed 6 bases and J shed 0 bases, with 14 bases lying between them. Germline CDR1 and CDR2: MDHEN and SYDVKM. Here the CDR3 reads CASSPPGFMNTEAFF. As DNA, the CDR3 is TGTGCCAGCAGCCCCCCCGGATTCATGAACACTGAAGCTTTCTTT.

This chain joins TRBV28 and TRBJ2-2; D possibly corresponds to TRBD1 (6 bases). Germline CDR1 reads MDHEN; CDR2 reads SYDVKM. Trimming pared 6 bases from V and 7 bases from J, leaving 12 bases between. The CDR3 is 13 amino acids. The CDR3 sequence is CASSSQGIGELFF. The DNA for the CDR3 is TGTGCCAGCAGCTCGCAGGGGATCGGGGAGCTGTTTTTT.

The J gene is TRBJ1-4, the V gene TRBV18; tentative D call: TRBD1 (6 bases). Germline assignment: CDR1 KGHSH and CDR2 LQKENI. The CDR3 consists of 13 residues. V was clipped by 6 bases and J by 8 bases, with 13 bases between them. CDR3 sequence (DNA): TGTGCCAGCTCCTTGGACAGAAACGAAAAACTGTTTTTT. It codes for CASSLDRNEKLFF.

V is TRBV4-2 and J is TRBJ2-3, with D unresolved. V lost 1 base and J lost 4, with 3 bases in between. The germline gives CDR1 LGHNA, CDR2 YNFKEQ. This CDR3 is built from 12 residues. CDR3: CASSQAPDTQYF. As DNA, the CDR3 is TGTGCCAGCAGCCAAGCTCCAGATACGCAGTATTTT.

The table lists this clone with a count of one. The rearrangement joins TRBV9 to TRBJ2-3; 9 bases line up with TRBD2. After removal of 2 bases from V and 2 bases from J, the junction contained 3 bases not matched to a gene. The germline CDR1 and CDR2 sequences are SGDLS and YYNGEE. The CDR3 runs 15 residues. The CDR3: CASSVSGRTTDTQYF. DNA for the CDR3: TGTGCCAGCAGCGTTAGCGGGAGAACCACAGATACGCAGTATTTT.

V is TRBV6-1 and J is TRBJ1-1; 10 positions agree with TRBD1. In germline, CDR1 is MNHNS, CDR2 SASEGT. V trimming: 5 bases; J trimming: 4 bases; junction bases outside the gene matches: 7. The CDR3 consists of 15 residues. The CDR3: CASSLRQGAGTEAFF. The CDR3 DNA reads as TGTGCCAGCAGTCTTAGACAGGGGGCGGGCACTGAAGCTTTCTTT.

This clone came up a few times. This rearrangement joins TRBV7-9 to TRBJ1-6, with TRBD1 matching 9 bases. V trimming: 3 bases; J trimming: 6 bases; junction bases outside the gene matches: 3. CDR1 is SEHNR and CDR2 is FQNEAQ in the germline V gene (reference sequence). CDR3 length: 15 residues. CDR3 DNA sequence: TGTGCCAGCAGCTTGGACAGGGGACTTAATTCACCCCTCCACTTT. Protein: CASSLDRGLNSPLHF. The whole variable domain, remainder taken from reference TRBV7-9 and TRBJ1-6, is DTGVSQNPRHKITKRGQNVTFRCDPISEHNRLYWYRQTLGQGPEFLTYFQNEAQLEKSRLLSDRFSAERPKGSFSTLEIQRTEQGDSAMYLCASSLDRGLNSPLHFGNGTRLTVT.

The V gene is TRBV4-1, the J gene TRBJ1-5; perhaps TRBD1 as D (5 bases). The V and J ends lost 0 bases and 9 bases respectively, with 15 bases between them. The length of the CDR3 is 15 residues. Germline V gives CDR1 MGHRA, CDR2 YSYEKL. The CDR3 protein is CASSQDLGQGMPQHF. CDR3 nucleotides: TGCGCCAGCAGCCAAGATTTGGGTCAGGGAATGCCCCAGCATTTT.

This chain uses TRBV6-6 with TRBJ1-6; tentative D call: TRBD1 (6 bases). Germline CDR1 reads MNHNY; CDR2 reads SVGAGI (reference sequence). The CDR3 extends over 14 amino acids. V gave up 4 bases and J gave up 3 bases, with 7 bases separating them. DNA of the CDR3: TGTGCCAGCAGTTGGGGGCTCTATAATTCACCCCTCCACTTT. It codes for CASSWGLYNSPLHF.

The chain recombines TRBV11-2 with TRBJ2-3; TRBD2 matches at 8 bases. The J segment lost 2 bases and the V segment lost 5 bases, leaving 9 bases of the junction unmatched. Germline V gives CDR1 SGHAT, CDR2 FQNNGV. The CDR3 spans 16 residues. The DNA of the CDR3 is TGTGCCAGCAGCCGGATAGCGGGGAGGGTCACAGATACGCAGTATTTT. Translation: CASSRIAGRVTDTQYF.

This clone was seen once. This rearrangement joins TRBV5-1 to TRBJ2-7, with D maybe TRBD1 (7 bases). Germline lookup yields CDR1 SGHRS and CDR2 YFSETQ. V was shortened by 4 bases and J by 3 bases, with 17 bases between the two germline ends. There are 15 residues in the CDR3. The CDR3 bases are TGCGCCAGCAGCAAATACGGACAGGAGGGCTACGAGCAGTACTTC. Its protein product is CASSKYGQEGYEQYF.

This chain joins TRBV27 and TRBJ2-1; 7 bases match TRBD1. Germline V gene sequence: CDR1 MNHEY, CDR2 SMNVEV (reference sequence). This CDR3 spans 16 amino acids. The V gene end was trimmed by 4 bases and the J gene end by 0 bases; junction bases not matched to a gene: 6. The CDR3 coding sequence is TGTGCCAGCAGTTCCCACAGGGGAAGCTCCTACAATGAGCAGTTCTTC. Its translation: CASSSHRGSSYNEQFF.

V is TRBV6-6 and J is TRBJ2-7; D is undetermined. The CDR3 is 12 residues long. V was shortened by 4 bases and J by 4 bases, with 8 bases between the two germline ends. CDR1 is MNHNY and CDR2 is SVGAGI in the germline V gene (reference sequence). This chain's CDR3 is CASSSPPYEQYF. In DNA form, the CDR3 reads TGTGCCAGCAGTTCCCCACCATACGAGCAGTACTTC.